These 10 T cell receptor beta chains were sequenced from one sample in a study of early T cells in non-severe SARS-CoV-2 infection. Via MiXCR, TCRdb re-called the 5' RACE reads, giving one row per CDR3 protein. The table includes around 58,000 distinct CDR3 sequences, 4.9% detected once. The material sequenced was whole blood. The receptor source for this set is an adult who was a healthcare worker with PCR-confirmed SARS-CoV-2 infection or an uninfected control (not recorded which).

Sample share makes this clonotype medium-sized. The chain employs TRBV20-1 and TRBJ1-2; no reliable D call. CDR3 size: 13 residues. V was shortened by 1 base and J by 0 bases, with 6 bases between the two germline ends. Germline CDR1 reads DFQATT; CDR2 reads SNEGSKA (reference sequence). CDR3 protein: CSARVQPNYGYTF. CDR3 DNA: TGCAGTGCTAGAGTTCAACCTAACTATGGCTACACCTTC.

This clonotype turned up a few times. The rearrangement joins TRBV7-3 to TRBJ2-1; the match to TRBD1 covers 8 bases. The CDR3 length is 15 residues. Germline V gives CDR1 SGHTA, CDR2 FQGTGA. After removal of 4 bases from V and 5 bases from J, the junction contained 7 bases not matched to a gene. The CDR3 DNA sequence: TGTGCCAGCAGCTGGGGGACAGGAGTTGACAATGAGCAGTTCTTC. Translated, it gives CASSWGTGVDNEQFF.

This clonotype came up many times. The chain couples TRBV12-3 or TRBV12-4 to TRBJ1-3, with D uncertain. The CDR3 sequence is 15 residues long. V lost 3 bases and J lost 2, with 11 bases in between. The CDR3, as DNA: TGTGCCAGCAGTTTTTGGGATTCGGCTGGAAACACCATATATTTT. Encoded protein: CASSFWDSAGNTIYF.

On this clonotype: This may be a read error: a much more frequent sequence differs by one nucleotide. The chain combines TRBV5-1 with TRBJ1-1; D not resolved. This CDR3 region has 12 residues. Germline V CDR1 and CDR2: SGHRS, YFSETQ. The CDR3 sequence is CASGLGSTEAFF. In nucleotides, the CDR3 is TGCGCCAGCGGCTTGGGGTCCACTGAAGCTTTCTTT.

The sample holds many counts of this clonotype. The chain recombines TRBV5-6 with TRBJ1-1; no clear D gene. The CDR3 covers 17 residues. The germline CDR1 and CDR2 sequences are SGHDT and YYEEEE. The V end was cut by 2 bases, the J end by 2 bases, with 19 bases between. CDR3 residues: CASSFWATARINTEAFF. The DNA of the CDR3 is TGTGCCAGCAGCTTTTGGGCCACAGCCCGGATTAACACTGAAGCTTTCTTT.

At least ten counts were recorded for this clonotype. J is TRBJ2-3 and V is TRBV7-8, with TRBD2 matching over 7 bases. Germline V CDR1 and CDR2: SGHVS, FQNEAQ. The junction had 19 bases not matched to a gene; V was cut back by 2 bases and J by 8 bases. The CDR3 has 18 amino acids. The CDR3 DNA reads TGTGCCAGCAGCTTACGGGGTATTCCGACTAGCCCCTCCAGTACGCAGTATTTT. Translating it yields CASSLRGIPTSPSSTQYF.

This clonotype came up many times. CDR3 DNA: TGCGCCAGCAGCTTGGGCCTAAGGGGGCAGGCTGAAGCTTTCTTT. It specifies CASSLGLRGQAEAFF. The V and J genes are TRBV5-1 and TRBJ1-1, with 7 positions matching TRBD1. Germline V gene lookup returns CDR1 SGHRS and CDR2 YFSETQ. This CDR3 comprises 15 residues. V was pared by 0 bases and J by 6 bases, with 8 bases of the junction left unmatched.

This clonotype has a count of ten or more. The chain joins TRBV27 to TRBJ2-7; D is undetermined. The CDR3 has 14 amino acids. Per the germline V gene, CDR1 is MNHEY and CDR2 is SMNVEV (reference sequence). V was cut by 6 bases and J by 0 bases, with 12 bases left in between. As DNA, the CDR3 is TGTGCCAGCAGCCAAGGACCGCTCTCCTACGAGCAGTACTTC. Amino acid sequence: CASSQGPLSYEQYF.

This clonotype was recorded many times. This sequence joins TRBV5-1 and TRBJ1-4; the D gene is possibly TRBD1 (6 bases). The V gene's germline CDR1 is SGHRS and CDR2 YFSETQ. The V gene lost 3 bases and the J gene lost 8 bases, with 11 bases spanning the gap. The CDR3 loop spans 13 amino acids. CDR3 amino acids: CASSSPQGEKLFF. CDR3 nucleotide sequence: TGCGCCAGCAGCTCACCACAGGGCGAAAAACTGTTTTTT.

At least ten counts were recorded for this clonotype. V gene TRBV29-1 combines with J gene TRBJ2-7, with a tentative D call TRBD1 (6 bases). Trimming removed 5 bases from V and 1 base from J, with 12 bases in between. CDR1 and CDR2 (germline): SQVTM, ANQGSEA. CDR3 length: 13 amino acids. CDR3 amino acids: CSVQGPISYEQYF. In DNA form, the CDR3 reads TGCAGCGTTCAGGGGCCCATATCCTACGAGCAGTACTTC.